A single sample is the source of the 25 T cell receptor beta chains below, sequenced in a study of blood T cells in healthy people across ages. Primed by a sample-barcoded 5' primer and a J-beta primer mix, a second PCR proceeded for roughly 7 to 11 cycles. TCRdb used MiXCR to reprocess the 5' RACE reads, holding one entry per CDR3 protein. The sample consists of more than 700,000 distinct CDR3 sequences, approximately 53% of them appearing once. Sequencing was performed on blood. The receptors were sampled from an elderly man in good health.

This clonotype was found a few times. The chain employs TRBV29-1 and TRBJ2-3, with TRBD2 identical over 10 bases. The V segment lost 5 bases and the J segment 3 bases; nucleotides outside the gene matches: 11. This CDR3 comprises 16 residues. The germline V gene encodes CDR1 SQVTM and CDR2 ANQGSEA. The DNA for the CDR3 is TGCAGCGTTTCTAGCGGGAGCAGTAAATCTACAGATACGCAGTATTTT. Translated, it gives CSVSSGSSKSTDTQYF.

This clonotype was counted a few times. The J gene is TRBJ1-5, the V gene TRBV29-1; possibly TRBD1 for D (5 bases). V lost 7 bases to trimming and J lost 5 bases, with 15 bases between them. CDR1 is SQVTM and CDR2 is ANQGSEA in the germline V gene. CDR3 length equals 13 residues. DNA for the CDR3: TGCAGCGATCAGGCAGGGAATGATCAGCCCCAGCATTTT. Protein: CSDQAGNDQPQHF.

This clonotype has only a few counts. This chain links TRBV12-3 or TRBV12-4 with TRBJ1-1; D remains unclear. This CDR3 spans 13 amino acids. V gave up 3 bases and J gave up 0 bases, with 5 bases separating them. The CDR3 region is CASSFTVNTEAFF. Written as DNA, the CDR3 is TGTGCCAGCAGTTTCACAGTGAACACTGAAGCTTTCTTT.

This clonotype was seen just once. The CDR3 DNA reads as TGCAGCGTTGTCGGGGGGTTTACAGATACGCAGTATTTT. It is translated as CSVVGGFTDTQYF. The J gene is TRBJ2-3, the V gene TRBV29-1; 7 bases map to TRBD2. The junction had 4 bases not matched to a gene; V was cut back by 4 bases and J by 3 bases. The CDR3 runs 13 residues. Germline CDR1 and CDR2: SQVTM and ANQGSEA.

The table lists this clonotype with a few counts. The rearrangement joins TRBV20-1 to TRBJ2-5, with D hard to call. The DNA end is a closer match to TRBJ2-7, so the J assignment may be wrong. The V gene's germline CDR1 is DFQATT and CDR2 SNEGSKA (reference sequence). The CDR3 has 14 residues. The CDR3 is CSARVLRRVYEQYF. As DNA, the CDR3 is TGCAGTGCTAGGGTCCTTCGGAGAGTTTACGAGCAGTACTTC.

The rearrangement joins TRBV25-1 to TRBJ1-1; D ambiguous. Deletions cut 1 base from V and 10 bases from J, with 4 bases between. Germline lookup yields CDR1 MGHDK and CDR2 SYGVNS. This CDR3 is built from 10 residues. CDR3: CASSEWGAFF. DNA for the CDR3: TGTGCCAGCAGTGAATGGGGAGCTTTCTTT.

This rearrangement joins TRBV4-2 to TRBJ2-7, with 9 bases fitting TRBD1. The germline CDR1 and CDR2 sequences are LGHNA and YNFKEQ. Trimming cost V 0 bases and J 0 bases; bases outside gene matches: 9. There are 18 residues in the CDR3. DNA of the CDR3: TGTGCCAGCAGCCAAGAAGGGACAGGGTTGGGGGCCTCCTACGAGCAGTACTTC. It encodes CASSQEGTGLGASYEQYF.

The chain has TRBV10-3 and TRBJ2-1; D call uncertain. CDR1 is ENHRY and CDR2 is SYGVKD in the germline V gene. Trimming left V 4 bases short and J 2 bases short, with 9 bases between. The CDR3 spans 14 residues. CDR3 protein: CAISVGETYNEQFF. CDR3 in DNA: TGTGCCATCAGTGTTGGGGAAACCTACAATGAGCAGTTCTTC.

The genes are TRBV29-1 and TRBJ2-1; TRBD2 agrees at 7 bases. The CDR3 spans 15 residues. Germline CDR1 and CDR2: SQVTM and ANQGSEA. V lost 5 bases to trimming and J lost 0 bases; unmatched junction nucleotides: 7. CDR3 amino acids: CSVFDGRSSYNEQFF. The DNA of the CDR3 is TGCAGCGTTTTCGACGGGAGGAGCTCCTACAATGAGCAGTTCTTC.

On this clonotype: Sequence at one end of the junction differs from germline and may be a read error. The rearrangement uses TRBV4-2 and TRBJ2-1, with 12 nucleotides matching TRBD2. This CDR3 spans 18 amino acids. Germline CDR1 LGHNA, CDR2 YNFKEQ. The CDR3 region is CASGQDTASGRAYNEQFF. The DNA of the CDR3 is TGTGCCAGCGGCCAAGACACGGCTAGCGGGAGGGCCTACAATGAGCAGTTCTTC.

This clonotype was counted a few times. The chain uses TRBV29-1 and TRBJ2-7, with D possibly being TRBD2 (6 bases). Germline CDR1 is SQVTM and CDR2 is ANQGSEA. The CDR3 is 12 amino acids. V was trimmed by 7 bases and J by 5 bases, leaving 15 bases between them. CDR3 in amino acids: CSGRGRTDEQYF. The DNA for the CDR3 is TGCAGCGGGAGGGGTAGAACTGACGAGCAGTACTTC.

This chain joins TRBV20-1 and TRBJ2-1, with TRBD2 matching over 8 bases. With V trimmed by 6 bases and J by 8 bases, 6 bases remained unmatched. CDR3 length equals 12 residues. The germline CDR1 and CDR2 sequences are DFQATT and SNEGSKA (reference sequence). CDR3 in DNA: TGCAGTGCACGGGAGGGCCGCGATGAGCAGTTCTTC. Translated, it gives CSAREGRDEQFF.

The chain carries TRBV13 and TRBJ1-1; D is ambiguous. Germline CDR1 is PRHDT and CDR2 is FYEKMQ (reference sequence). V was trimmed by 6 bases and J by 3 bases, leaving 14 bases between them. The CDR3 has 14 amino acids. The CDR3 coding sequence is TGTGCCAGCAGAGTGAGAGGGAAGGACACTGAAGCTTTCTTT. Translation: CASRVRGKDTEAFF.

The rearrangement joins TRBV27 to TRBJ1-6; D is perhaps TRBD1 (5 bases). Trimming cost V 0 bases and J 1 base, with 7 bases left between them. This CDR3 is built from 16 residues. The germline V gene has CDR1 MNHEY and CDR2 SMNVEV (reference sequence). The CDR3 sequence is CASSLSGLSYNSPLHF. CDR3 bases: TGTGCCAGCAGTTTATCGGGACTTTCCTATAATTCACCCCTCCACTTT.

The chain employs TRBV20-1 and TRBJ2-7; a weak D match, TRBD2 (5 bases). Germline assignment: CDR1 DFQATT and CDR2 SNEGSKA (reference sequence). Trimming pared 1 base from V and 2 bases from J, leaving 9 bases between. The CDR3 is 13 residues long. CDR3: CSARVPGTYEQYF. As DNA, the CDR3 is TGCAGTGCTAGAGTCCCCGGGACCTACGAGCAGTACTTC.

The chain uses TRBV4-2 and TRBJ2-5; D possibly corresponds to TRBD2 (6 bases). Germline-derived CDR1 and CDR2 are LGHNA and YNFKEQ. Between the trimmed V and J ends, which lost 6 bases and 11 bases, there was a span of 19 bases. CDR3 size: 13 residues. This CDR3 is CASRGGDGNEQYF. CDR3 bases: TGTGCCAGCAGAGGCGGGGACGGGAATGAGCAGTACTTC.

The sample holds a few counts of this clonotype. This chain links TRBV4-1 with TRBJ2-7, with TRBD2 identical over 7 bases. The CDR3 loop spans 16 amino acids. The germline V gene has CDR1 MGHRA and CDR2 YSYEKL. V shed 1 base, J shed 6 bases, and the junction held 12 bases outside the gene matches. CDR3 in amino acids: CASSQAPGWGRVEQYF. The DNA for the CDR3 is TGCGCCAGCAGCCAAGCCCCTGGTTGGGGGAGGGTCGAGCAGTACTTC.

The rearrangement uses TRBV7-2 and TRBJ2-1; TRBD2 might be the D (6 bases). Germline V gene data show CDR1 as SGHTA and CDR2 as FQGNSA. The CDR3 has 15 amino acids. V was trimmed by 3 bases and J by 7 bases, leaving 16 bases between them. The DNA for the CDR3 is TGTGCCAGCAGCTTTTCGTGGCAGGGAGGAAATGAGCAGTTCTTC. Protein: CASSFSWQGGNEQFF.

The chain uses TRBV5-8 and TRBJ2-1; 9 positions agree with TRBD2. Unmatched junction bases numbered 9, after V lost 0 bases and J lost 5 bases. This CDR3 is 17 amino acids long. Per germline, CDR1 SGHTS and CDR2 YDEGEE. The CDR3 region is CASSLEPRLAVDNEQFF. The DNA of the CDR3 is TGTGCCAGCAGCTTGGAACCCCGACTAGCGGTAGACAATGAGCAGTTCTTC. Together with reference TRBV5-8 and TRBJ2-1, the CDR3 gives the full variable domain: EAGVTQSPTHLIKTRGQQATLRCSPISGHTSVYWYQQALGLGLQFLLWYDEGEERNRGNFPPRFSGRQFPNYSSELNVNALELEDSALYLCASSLEPRLAVDNEQFFGPGTRLTVL.

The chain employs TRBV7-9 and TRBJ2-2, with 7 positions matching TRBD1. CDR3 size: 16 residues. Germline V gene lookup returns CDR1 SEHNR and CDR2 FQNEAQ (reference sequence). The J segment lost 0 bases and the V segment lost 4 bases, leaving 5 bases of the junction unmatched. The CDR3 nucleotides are TGTGCCAGCAGCTCTCTCCAGGGGGCGAACACCGGGGAGCTGTTTTTT. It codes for CASSSLQGANTGELFF.

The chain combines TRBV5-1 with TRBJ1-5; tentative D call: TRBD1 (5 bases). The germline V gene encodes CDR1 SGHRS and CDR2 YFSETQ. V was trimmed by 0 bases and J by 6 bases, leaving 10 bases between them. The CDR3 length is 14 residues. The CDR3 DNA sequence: TGCGCCAGCAGCTTGGAGGGGTTCGGTCAGCCCCAGCATTTT. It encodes CASSLEGFGQPQHF.

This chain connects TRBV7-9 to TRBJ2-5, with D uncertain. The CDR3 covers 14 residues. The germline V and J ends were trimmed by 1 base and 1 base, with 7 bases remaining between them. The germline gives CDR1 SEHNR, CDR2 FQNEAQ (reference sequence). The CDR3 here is CASSLGVGQETQYF. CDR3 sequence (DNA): TGTGCCAGCAGCTTAGGTGTCGGCCAAGAGACCCAGTACTTC.

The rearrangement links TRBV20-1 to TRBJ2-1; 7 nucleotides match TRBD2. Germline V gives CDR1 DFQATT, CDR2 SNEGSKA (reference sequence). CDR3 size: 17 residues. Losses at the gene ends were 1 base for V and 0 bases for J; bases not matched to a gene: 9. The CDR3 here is CSARALMERGSYNEQFF. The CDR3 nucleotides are TGCAGTGCTAGAGCCCTGATGGAGCGGGGCTCCTACAATGAGCAGTTCTTC.

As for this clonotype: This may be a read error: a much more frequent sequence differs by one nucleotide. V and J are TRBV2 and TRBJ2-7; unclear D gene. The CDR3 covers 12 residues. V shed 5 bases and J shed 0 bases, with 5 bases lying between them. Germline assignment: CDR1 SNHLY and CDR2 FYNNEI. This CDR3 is CASSFNSYEQYF. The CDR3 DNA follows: TGTGCCAGCAGTTTTAACTCCTACGAGCAGTACTTC.

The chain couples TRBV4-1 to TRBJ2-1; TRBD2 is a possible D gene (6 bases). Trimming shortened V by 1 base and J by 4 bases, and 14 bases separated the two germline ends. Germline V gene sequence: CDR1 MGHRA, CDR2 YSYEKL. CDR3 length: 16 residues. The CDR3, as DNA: TGCGCCAGCAGCCAAGGGGGACTCACCGGGTACAATGAGCAGTTCTTC. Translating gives CASSQGGLTGYNEQFF.